Below, 27 T cell receptor beta chains from the same sample are listed, as sequenced in a study of blood T cell repertoires in COVID-19. The assay was immunoSEQ multiplex PCR, and TCRdb's table has in-frame clones only and misses some. The data show over 250,000 clones, with approximately 85% seen just once and more than 9.5% held by the top ten. Sequencing input: peripheral blood. The receptors originated from a woman in her 70s with acute or convalescent COVID-19.

This clone showed up just once. The rearrangement joins TRBV5-3 to TRBJ1-5; 7 bases align to TRBD1. TRBV5-3 is assigned to the ORF class and has an uncertain function. With V trimmed by 2 bases and J by 2 bases, 1 base remained unmatched. This CDR3 comprises 14 residues. The CDR3 coding sequence is TGTGCCAGAAGCTTCGGACAGGGCAATCAGCCCCAGCATTTT. Translation gives CARSFGQGNQPQHF.

The chain recombines TRBV3-1 (or the pseudogene TRBV3-2) with TRBJ2-3; maybe TRBD1 (5 bases). Trimming removed 4 bases from V and 2 bases from J, with 7 bases in between. The germline V gene encodes CDR1 LGHDT and CDR2 YNNKEL (reference sequence). There are 13 residues in the CDR3. CDR3 in amino acids: CASSLGLTDTQYF. DNA of the CDR3: TGTGCCAGCAGCCTGGGGCTCACAGATACGCAGTATTTT.

The chain carries TRBV7-8 and TRBJ1-2, with D perhaps TRBD1 (5 bases). There are 16 residues in the CDR3. The germline CDR1 and CDR2 sequences are SGHVS and FQNEAQ. The V gene lost 0 bases and the J gene lost 0 bases, with 11 bases spanning the gap. CDR3 sequence: CASSLAPRVSNYGYTF. CDR3 nucleotides: TGTGCCAGCAGCTTAGCGCCCAGGGTCTCTAACTATGGCTACACCTTC.

This clone was seen a single time. The chain recombines TRBV11-3 with TRBJ2-3; a possible D gene is TRBD1 (5 bases). V was cut by 0 bases and J by 9 bases, with 13 bases left in between. The CDR3 has 14 residues. From germline, CDR1 is SGHNT and CDR2 YENEEA. The CDR3, as DNA: TGTGCCAGCAGCTTAGATCAGCTCTCAGGGACGCAGTATTTT. Translated, it gives CASSLDQLSGTQYF.

The genes are TRBV2 and TRBJ2-3; weak D call: TRBD2 (7 bases). From germline, CDR1 is SNHLY and CDR2 FYNNEI. The V end was cut by 10 bases, the J end by 1 base, with 15 bases between. The CDR3 spans 14 residues. The CDR3 protein is CATGGTSRTDTQYF. The CDR3 nucleotides read TGTGCCACGGGGGGCACTTCTCGCACAGATACGCAGTATTTT.

V is TRBV2 and J is TRBJ2-1, with TRBD1 matching over 7 bases. Per the germline V gene, CDR1 is SNHLY and CDR2 is FYNNEI. The CDR3 is 14 amino acids. J gave up 6 bases and V 6 bases, and 8 bases lay outside the gene matches. The CDR3 nucleotides read TGTGCCAGCAGCCCGGCCTACAGGGGCAATGAGCAGTTCTTC. Translating it yields CASSPAYRGNEQFF.

The rearrangement uses TRBV6-5 and TRBJ1-1, with D tentatively TRBD1 (5 bases). Germline CDR1 is MNHEY and CDR2 is SVGAGI. This CDR3 contains 13 residues. Between the trimmed V and J ends, which lost 2 bases and 8 bases, there was a span of 12 bases. CDR3 residues: CASSYNLDKEAFF. CDR3 coding DNA: TGTGCCAGCAGTTACAACCTGGACAAGGAAGCTTTCTTT.

V gene TRBV5-1 combines with J gene TRBJ2-3, with TRBD1 matching 11 bases. V lost 6 bases to trimming and J lost 2 bases; unmatched junction nucleotides: 8. Per germline, CDR1 SGHRS and CDR2 YFSETQ. The CDR3 runs 16 residues. The CDR3 nucleotides are TGCGCCAGCACTACTTCGGGACAGGGGGTCACAGATACGCAGTATTTT. Translating it yields CASTTSGQGVTDTQYF.

The chain employs TRBV15 and TRBJ2-3; 15 nucleotides match TRBD2. CDR1 LNHNV and CDR2 YYDKDF come from the germline V gene (reference sequence). The length of the CDR3 is 19 residues. Trimming cost V 8 bases and J 3 bases; bases outside gene matches: 15. DNA of the CDR3: TGTGCCACCCGGCCGGTATGGACTAGCGGGGGGGCCGGGACAGATACGCAGTATTTT. This translates into CATRPVWTSGGAGTDTQYF.

The chain combines TRBV19 with TRBJ2-2; weak D call: TRBD2 (5 bases). The V end was cut by 8 bases, the J end by 6 bases, with 10 bases between. Germline V gene lookup returns CDR1 LNHDA and CDR2 SQIVND (reference sequence). This CDR3 has 12 residues. The CDR3 DNA follows: TGTGCCAGTGATGGACTTCCCGGGGAGCTGTTTTTT. Translating it yields CASDGLPGELFF.

The V gene is TRBV20-1, the J gene TRBJ1-4, with a tentative D call TRBD1 (5 bases). This CDR3 spans 11 amino acids. Per germline, CDR1 DFQATT and CDR2 SNEGSKA (reference sequence). Trimming took 6 bases from V and 8 from J, leaving 10 bases between them. This chain's CDR3 is CSAQDEEKLFF. The CDR3 DNA reads as TGCAGTGCACAGGACGAGGAAAAACTGTTTTTT.

CDR3 nucleotide sequence: TGTGCCAGCGGGCGGAGGCTAGGGGAAAAACTGTTTTTT. Residues: CASGRRLGEKLFF. V is TRBV6-5 and J is TRBJ1-4; the D is unclear. The length of the CDR3 is 13 residues. Trimming took off 8 bases at V and 8 bases at J, with 15 bases between the two ends. The germline V gene encodes CDR1 MNHEY and CDR2 SVGAGI.

The gene calls are TRBV6-5 and TRBJ1-2, with unresolved D. CDR1 MNHEY and CDR2 SVGAGI come from the germline V gene. The germline V and J ends were trimmed by 6 bases and 8 bases, with 22 bases remaining between them. The CDR3 runs to 15 residues. DNA of the CDR3: TGTGCCAGCAGAGGACCGCCCGTGACCGGAGGGGGCTACACCTTC. Translation gives CASRGPPVTGGGYTF.

The chain uses TRBV6-5 and TRBJ1-5; 10 nucleotides line up with TRBD1. The V gene's germline CDR1 is MNHEY and CDR2 SVGAGI. CDR3 length: 15 amino acids. Trimming took 6 bases from V and 7 from J; bases not matched to a gene: 9. In DNA, the CDR3 is TGTGCCAGCAGCACCTCGGACAGGGGGTTCCAGCCCCAGCATTTT. This encodes CASSTSDRGFQPQHF.

This rearrangement joins TRBV7-2 to TRBJ2-1; 13 nucleotides match TRBD2. The CDR3 covers 16 residues. Per germline, CDR1 SGHTA and CDR2 FQGNSA. V shed 4 bases and J 7 bases; nucleotides not matched to a gene: 7. The CDR3 protein is CASSWTGTSGENEQFF. The DNA for the CDR3 is TGTGCCAGCAGCTGGACCGGGACTAGCGGGGAAAATGAGCAGTTCTTC. Looking up the rest from reference TRBV7-2 and TRBJ2-1 gives the full variable domain: GAGVSQSPSNKVTEKGKDVELRCDPISGHTALYWYRQSLGQGLEFLIYFQGNSAPDKSGLPSDRFSAERTGGSVSTLTIQRTQQEDSAVYLCASSWTGTSGENEQFFGPGTRLTVL.

V usage is TRBV14 and J usage is TRBJ1-1; the D is unclear. Germline assignment: CDR1 SGHDN and CDR2 FVKESK. Trimming shortened V by 6 bases and J by 4 bases, and 12 bases separated the two germline ends. There are 13 residues in the CDR3. Here the CDR3 reads CASRFHESTEAFF. The CDR3 DNA sequence: TGTGCCAGCAGATTTCACGAGAGCACTGAAGCTTTCTTT.

The J gene is TRBJ2-7, the V gene TRBV7-9, with D uncertain. CDR3 length: 11 residues. Between the trimmed V and J ends, which lost 5 bases and 6 bases, there was a span of 8 bases. The germline CDR1 and CDR2 sequences are SEHNR and FQNEAQ (reference sequence). The CDR3 DNA is TGTGCCAGCAGCACCCTCGGCGAGCAGTACTTC. This encodes CASSTLGEQYF.

The V and J genes are TRBV5-5 and TRBJ1-4; D unclear. Trimming removed 0 bases from V and 5 bases from J, with 8 bases in between. CDR1 and CDR2 (germline): SGHKS, YYEKEE (reference sequence). The CDR3 sequence is 14 residues long. The chain's CDR3 is CASSLGRPNEKLFF. CDR3 DNA: TGTGCCAGCAGCTTGGGGCGGCCGAATGAAAAACTGTTTTTT.

V and J are TRBV10-3 and TRBJ1-2; D is possibly TRBD1 (5 bases). CDR1 and CDR2 (germline): ENHRY, SYGVKD. The CDR3 consists of 14 residues. The germline V and J ends were trimmed by 2 bases and 3 bases, with 10 bases remaining between them. DNA for the CDR3: TGTGCCATCAGTGAGCAACGGGGGGACTATGGCTACACCTTC. As protein: CAISEQRGDYGYTF.

V and J are TRBV7-8 and TRBJ2-3; 11 positions match TRBD1. The germline V gene encodes CDR1 SGHVS and CDR2 FQNEAQ. Trimming cost V 6 bases and J 4 bases; bases outside gene matches: 12. This CDR3 has 17 residues. This CDR3 is CASSSGSPGQGADTQYF. The CDR3 nucleotides read TGTGCCAGCAGTTCCGGAAGTCCGGGACAGGGGGCAGATACGCAGTATTTT.

This chain uses TRBV11-2 with TRBJ1-5; no reliable D call. In germline, CDR1 is SGHAT, CDR2 FQNNGV. This CDR3 is 14 amino acids long. V was pared by 3 bases and J by 0 bases, with 6 bases between. The CDR3 region has the DNA TGTGCCAGCAGCTTTGGCCATAGCAATCAGCCCCAGCATTTT. It yields the protein CASSFGHSNQPQHF.

The rearrangement uses TRBV5-1 and TRBJ1-1; 8 bases are shared with TRBD1. CDR3 length: 22 residues. Germline V gene data show CDR1 as SGHRS and CDR2 as YFSETQ. V shed 4 bases and J 0 bases; nucleotides not matched to a gene: 26. The CDR3 nucleotides are TGCGCCAGCAGCGCGGACCGGACAGGGTCCCGTAGTACCGGTTTTCTGAACACTGAAGCTTTCTTT. This translates into CASSADRTGSRSTGFLNTEAFF.

This clone was seen just once. This chain's CDR3 is CASSLQVPGGHRSSYNEQFF. CDR3 sequence (DNA): TGTGCCAGCAGCTTACAAGTGCCGGGGGGGCACCGAAGCTCCTACAATGAGCAGTTCTTC. This chain joins TRBV13 and TRBJ2-1; 8 positions agree with TRBD2. The J segment lost 0 bases and the V segment lost 2 bases, leaving 15 bases of the junction unmatched. CDR1 is PRHDT and CDR2 is FYEKMQ in the germline V gene (reference sequence). CDR3 length: 20 amino acids. Based on the CDR3 plus reference TRBV13 and TRBJ2-1, the full variable domain is AAGVIQSPRHLIKEKRETATLKCYPIPRHDTVYWYQQGPGQDPQFLISFYEKMQSDKGSIPDRFSAQQFSDYHSELNMSSLELGDSALYFCASSLQVPGGHRSSYNEQFFGPGTRLTVL.

V and J are TRBV2 and TRBJ1-1; D is perhaps TRBD1 (6 bases). The CDR3 covers 14 residues. The V and J ends lost 6 bases and 1 base respectively, with 12 bases between them. Germline assignment: CDR1 SNHLY and CDR2 FYNNEI. CDR3 coding DNA: TGTGCCAGCAGCCCGGGACATACGAACACTGAAGCTTTCTTT. This codes for CASSPGHTNTEAFF.

The chain carries TRBV11-2 and TRBJ2-3; 10 bases align to TRBD2. The CDR3 loop spans 16 amino acids. With 2 bases clipped from V and 1 base from J, the junction kept 3 bases outside the gene matches. CDR1 and CDR2 from the germline V gene are SGHAT and FQNNGV. CDR3 loop: CASSLSGGGGTDTQYF. In nucleotides, the CDR3 is TGTGCCAGCAGCTTAAGCGGGGGGGGCGGCACAGATACGCAGTATTTT.

The chain couples TRBV6-5 to TRBJ2-2; the match to TRBD1 covers 7 bases. Germline assignment: CDR1 MNHEY and CDR2 SVGAGI. Trimming cost V 0 bases and J 4 bases; bases outside gene matches: 2. The CDR3 has 15 amino acids. The CDR3 DNA sequence: TGTGCCAGCAGTTACTCAGACAGGGTCACCGGGGAGCTGTTTTTT. It codes for CASSYSDRVTGELFF.

V gene TRBV5-1 combines with J gene TRBJ1-4; tentatively, D is TRBD1 (5 bases). The CDR3 length is 15 residues. In germline, CDR1 is SGHRS, CDR2 YFSETQ. V lost 2 bases and J 0 bases, leaving 8 bases between the germline ends. The CDR3 here is CASSFGGATNEKLFF. CDR3 bases: TGCGCCAGCAGCTTCGGGGGTGCAACTAATGAAAAACTGTTTTTT.